This T cell receptor (beta chain) was recovered during a study of shared clonotypes between healthy human individuals. Broader study findings: What rarefaction showed was incomplete sorted-subset sequencing despite large depth.

Some clones are missing from TCRdb's copy, which holds only in-frame ones; the method was immunoSEQ multiplex PCR. The sample carries around 340,000 clones, about 73% recorded once. With respect to this clone: Its antigen is unidentified.

The CDR3 loop spans 14 amino acids. Between the trimmed V and J ends, which lost 7 bases and 4 bases, there was a span of 16 bases. The germline V gene encodes CDR1 MNHEY and CDR2 SVGAGI. The sequence was collected from a man aged 25-45 years in good health. The sequenced sample consisted of memory CD4+ T cells sorted from blood. As for subset: CD45RA-negative fraction. The genes are TRBV6-5 and TRBJ2-5; weak D call: TRBD2 (7 bases). The CDR3: CASTRGANTETQYF. CDR3 DNA: TGTGCCAGCACCCGGGGGGCCAACACAGAGACCCAGTACTTC.